In its sample, the clone carrying this T cell receptor beta chain was seen a few times. Its specificity is not known. CDR1 is SGDLS and CDR2 is YYNGEE in the germline V gene. The CDR3 extends over 15 amino acids. The ends lost 1 base at V and 4 bases at J; junction bases unmatched: 5. This entry is derived from a study of cytomegalovirus exposure and HLA in healthy donors. Regarding the study as a whole: An analysis that was carried out later associated some 17,000 TCR beta sequences with HLA alleles at 0.05 false discovery rate. What TCR beta sequences reportedly achieved was accurate prediction of HLA-A and HLA-B alleles in most subjects.

It was with 60 Vbeta and 13 Jbeta primers that the PCR ran. The assay was immunoSEQ multiplex PCR, and TCRdb's table has in-frame clones only and misses some. The data hold 90,000 or so clones, with roughly 74% observed a single time. The origin of this receptor is a woman aged 18-29 years in good health and CMV-seropositive. Source material: PBMCs. V gene TRBV9 combines with J gene TRBJ2-3, with 8 bases fitting TRBD2. CDR3 DNA sequence: TGTGCCAGCAGCGTATCGCGGGGGGCGGCAGATACGCAGTATTTT. This gives the protein CASSVSRGAADTQYF.